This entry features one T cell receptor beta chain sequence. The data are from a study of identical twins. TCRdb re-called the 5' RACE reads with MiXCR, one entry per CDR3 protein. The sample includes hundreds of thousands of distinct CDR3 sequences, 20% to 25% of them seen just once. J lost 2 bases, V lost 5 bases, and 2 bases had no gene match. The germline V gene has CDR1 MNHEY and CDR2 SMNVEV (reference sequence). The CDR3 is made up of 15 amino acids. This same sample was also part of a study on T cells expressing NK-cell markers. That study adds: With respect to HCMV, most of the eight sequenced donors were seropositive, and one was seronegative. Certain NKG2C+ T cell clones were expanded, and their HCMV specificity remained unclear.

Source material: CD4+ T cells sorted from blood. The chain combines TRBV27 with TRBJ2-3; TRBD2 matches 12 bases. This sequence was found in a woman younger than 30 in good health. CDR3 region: CASSPSGRATDTQYF. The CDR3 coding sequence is TGTGCCAGCAGTCCTAGCGGGAGGGCCACAGATACGCAGTATTTT.